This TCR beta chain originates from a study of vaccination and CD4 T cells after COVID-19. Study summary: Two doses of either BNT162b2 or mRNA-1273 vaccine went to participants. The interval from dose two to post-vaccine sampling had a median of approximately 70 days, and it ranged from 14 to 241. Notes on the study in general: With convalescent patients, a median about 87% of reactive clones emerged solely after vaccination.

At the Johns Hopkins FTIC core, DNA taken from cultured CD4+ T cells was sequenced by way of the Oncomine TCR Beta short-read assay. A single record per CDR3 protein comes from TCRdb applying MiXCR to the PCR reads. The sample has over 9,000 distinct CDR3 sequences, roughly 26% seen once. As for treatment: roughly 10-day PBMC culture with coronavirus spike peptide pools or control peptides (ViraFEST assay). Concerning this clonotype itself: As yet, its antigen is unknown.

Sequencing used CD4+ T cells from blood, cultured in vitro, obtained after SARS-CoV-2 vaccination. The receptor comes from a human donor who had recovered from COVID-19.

The CDR3 here is CASSPGGMRNTEAFF. Written as DNA, the CDR3 is TGTGCCAGCAGTCCCGGGGGGATGAGGAACACTGAAGCTTTCTTT. The rearrangement links TRBV6-2 or TRBV6-3 to TRBJ1-1, with D tentatively TRBD1 (5 bases). The germline V gene encodes CDR1 MNHEY and CDR2 SVGEGT. V was clipped by 5 bases and J by 1 base, with 14 bases between them. The CDR3 loop spans 15 amino acids.